Sequencing of this T cell receptor beta chain was carried out in a study of blood T cell repertoires in COVID-19 (dated by TCRdb to the early 2020s). Context from the whole study: Samples covering the acute and convalescent phases of COVID-19 were provided by collaborators in the United States, Italy and Spain. The prospective study material was composed of cDNA or gDNA derived from T cells, B-cell-depleted T cells, or PBMCs. Deeply sampled blood TCRbeta repertoires from subjects exposed to, actively infected with, or recovered from COVID-19 were included in the dataset. A freely available public database, intended as a resource for researchers studying the immune response to SARS-CoV-2, is where the repertoires were released. The samples were drawn from two sources: the first 160 participants of the ongoing ImmuneRACE study, and 1,000 to 1,500 subjects contributed by 6 global collaborators. Nearly every sample came with metadata listing a de-identified subject ID, COVID-19 status, age in years and sex. Where available, HLA class I and class II types were obtained from metadata supplied by the sample provider rather than from assay-based typing. The paper's findings and limits, for the study overall: How much clinical and demographic metadata was included differed by source and by participant, and the metadata was provided uncurated.

The collaborating institutions used their own protocols to collect whole blood in K2EDTA tubes. Collaborator samples were shipped for TCRbeta analysis as frozen whole blood, isolated PBMCs, or DNA extracted from either sample type. Based on the germline V gene, the CDR1 and CDR2 sequences are MDHEN and SYDVKM. V gives up 6 bases and J gives up 4 bases, and the segment between their germline ends measures 12 bases. The CDR3 runs 13 amino acids, cysteine and phenylalanine included. The CDR3 DNA has 39 bases and is translated from base 1. As to this clone: The antigen it recognizes is unknown. No base quality values were provided; no much bigger clone lies one nucleotide off.

The immunoSEQ Assay, a bias-controlled multiplex PCR, was used to amplify TCRbeta CDR3 regions from genomic DNA. The original pipeline was this. Within the assay, amplification of reference gene primers was used to estimate how many nucleated cells each sample contained. Sequence reads were collapsed and filtered to measure the absolute abundance of every unique TCRbeta CDR3 rearrangement. For each sample, productive Simpson clonality was calculated by taking the square root of Simpson's diversity index across productive rearrangements. As stored in TCRdb, this immuneACCESS dataset retains in-frame rearrangements with V and J assigned. A fraction of the clones does not appear; measured against another copy, unresolved V genes explain less than half of the discrepancy, and the remainder lacks a known reason. That table furnishes V, J and clone size, whereas the DNA furnished D and trimming. The sample table shows 40,000 or so clones, and approximately 85% are seen once. The ten largest clones take up 3.5% to 4.5% of the sample.

Material for sequencing was peripheral blood. In this chain, TRBV28 is recombined with TRBJ1-2; D gene: possibly TRBD1, on 5 matching bases. This sequence was found in a man between 60 and 70 years old with acute or convalescent COVID-19. The CDR3 corresponds to CASSFQGLYGYTF. The sequenced DNA is TGTGCCAGCAGCTTTCAGGGACTCTATGGCTACACCTTC.